These 7 T cell receptor beta chains came from one sample sequenced in a study of shared clonotypes between healthy human individuals. The table came from immunoSEQ multiplex PCR; TCRdb's copy has only in-frame clones and leaves some out. The repertoire holds 1,500,000 or so clones, with roughly 96% as singletons. Input material: naive CD4+ T cells sorted from blood. The subset denotes: CD45RA+ positively selected. These receptors were collected from a man aged 30 to 45 in good health.

This clone was found once. V is TRBV5-8 and J is TRBJ1-2; D may be TRBD1 (6 bases). Germline-derived CDR1 and CDR2 are SGHTS and YDEGEE. The CDR3 is 18 residues long. The V gene lost 3 bases and the J gene lost 2 bases, with 23 bases spanning the gap. DNA of the CDR3: TGTGCCAGCAGCTCGGAGCGAACCCGGACAGTCTCAAACTATGGCTACACCTTC. Amino acids: CASSSERTRTVSNYGYTF.

CDR3 amino acids: CATSRGQLISYEQYF. CDR3 DNA: TGTGCCACCAGCAGAGGTCAGTTGATAAGCTACGAGCAGTACTTC. The rearrangement uses TRBV15 and TRBJ2-7; no clear D gene. V lost 1 base and J lost 3, with 13 bases in between. The CDR3 runs 15 residues. The V gene's germline CDR1 is LNHNV and CDR2 YYDKDF (reference sequence).

V and J are TRBV9 and TRBJ2-1, with TRBD2 matching over 8 bases. CDR3 size: 15 residues. Germline V CDR1 and CDR2: SGDLS, YYNGEE. The junction had 10 bases not matched to a gene; V was cut back by 6 bases and J by 5 bases. CDR3 amino acids: CASNKQLADHNEQFF. The CDR3 DNA is TGTGCCAGCAACAAACAACTAGCGGACCACAATGAGCAGTTCTTC.

The gene calls are TRBV5-1 and TRBJ1-1; possibly TRBD1 for D (5 bases). CDR3 length equals 13 residues. V shed 2 bases and J shed 7 bases, with 12 bases lying between them. Germline V CDR1 and CDR2: SGHRS, YFSETQ. The DNA for the CDR3 is TGCGCCAGCAGCTTAGGGACCGTGGATGAAGCTTTCTTT. This codes for CASSLGTVDEAFF.

Comments on this clone: Other DNA sequences in this specimen translate into the identical CDR3. V and J are TRBV5-1 and TRBJ1-2; TRBD1 agrees at 7 bases. Trimming at V came to 0 bases and at J to 7 bases, leaving 6 bases not matched to a gene. The germline V gene has CDR1 SGHRS and CDR2 YFSETQ. This CDR3 spans 14 amino acids. Written as DNA, the CDR3 is TGCGCCAGCAGCTTGGGACAGGGAGGGGTTGGCTACACCTTC. Translation: CASSLGQGGVGYTF. Full variable domain (remainder filled in from reference TRBV5-1 and TRBJ1-2): KAGVTQTPRYLIKTRGQQVTLSCSPISGHRSVSWYQQTPGQGLQFLFEYFSETQRNKGNFPGRFSGRQFSNSRSEMNVSTLELGDSALYLCASSLGQGGVGYTFGSGTRLTVV.

This clone was observed once. The chain has TRBV18 and TRBJ1-5; 9 positions match TRBD1. CDR1 KGHSH and CDR2 LQKENI come from the germline V gene. V was clipped by 1 base and J by 0 bases; unmatched bases: 10. The CDR3 extends over 19 amino acids. In DNA, the CDR3 is TGTGCCAGCTCACCACTTTCCGGGACAGGGCAGTATAGCAATCAGCCCCAGCATTTT. The encoded protein is CASSPLSGTGQYSNQPQHF.

V gene TRBV29-1 combines with J gene TRBJ2-5, with 7 bases identical to TRBD1. This CDR3 has 13 residues. CDR1 and CDR2 (germline): SQVTM, ANQGSEA. After removal of 1 base from V and 3 bases from J, the junction contained 2 bases not matched to a gene. The CDR3 protein is CSVEGTGKETQYF. As DNA, the CDR3 is TGCAGCGTTGAAGGGACAGGAAAAGAGACCCAGTACTTC.